The 12 T cell receptor beta chains presented below share a single source sample, sequenced in a study of cytomegalovirus exposure and HLA in healthy donors. In the PCR, 60 Vbeta and 13 Jbeta primers were used. Clones were read by immunoSEQ multiplex PCR, and TCRdb kept only the in-frame ones, dropping some. The sample includes about 150,000 clones, around 63% of them seen just once. Sequenced: PBMCs. These receptors were taken from a human donor in good health.

The chain has TRBV10-3 and TRBJ1-4; D is uncertain. CDR3 length equals 16 residues. The V end lost 0 bases, the J end lost 8 bases, and 16 bases lay between the germline ends. Germline V gene lookup returns CDR1 ENHRY and CDR2 SYGVKD. The CDR3 spells CAISESGQGTGEKLFF. CDR3 coding DNA: TGTGCCATCAGTGAGTCGGGTCAAGGTACCGGGGAAAAACTGTTTTTT.

This clone was observed a handful of times. This sequence joins TRBV5-5 and TRBJ1-2; 8 bases match TRBD1. CDR3 length: 15 residues. Germline V gene sequence: CDR1 SGHKS, CDR2 YYEKEE (reference sequence). J lost 3 bases, V lost 4 bases, and 8 bases had no gene match. CDR3 residues: CASSRRTGSDYGYTF. The DNA for the CDR3 is TGTGCCAGCAGCCGTAGGACAGGGAGCGACTATGGCTACACCTTC.

V gene TRBV7-2 combines with J gene TRBJ2-1; 9 bases are shared with TRBD2. This CDR3 has 13 residues. V shed 5 bases, J shed 16 bases, and the junction held 12 bases outside the gene matches. Germline V gene lookup returns CDR1 SGHTA and CDR2 FQGNSA. The CDR3 coding sequence is TGTGCCAGCAGCACCAGTGGACTAGCGACCTTTTTCTTC. This translates into CASSTSGLATFFF.

This clone was counted only a few times. V is TRBV7-6 and J is TRBJ2-7; 7 nucleotides line up with TRBD1. V trimming: 2 bases; J trimming: 2 bases; junction bases outside the gene matches: 15. The CDR3 is made up of 18 amino acids. Germline loops: CDR1 SGHVS, CDR2 FNYEAQ. In DNA, the CDR3 is TGTGCCAGCAGCTTACCCCCCCGAGGGGCACAGGGGACCTACGAGCAGTACTTC. It encodes CASSLPPRGAQGTYEQYF.

The rearrangement links TRBV20-1 to TRBJ2-7; D might be TRBD2 (5 bases). Germline CDR1 reads DFQATT; CDR2 reads SNEGSKA (reference sequence). The CDR3 spans 10 residues. This CDR3 is CSDGAYEQYF. The CDR3 nucleotides read TGCAGCGACGGGGCCTACGAGCAGTACTTC.

V usage is TRBV11-1 and J usage is TRBJ2-3, with TRBD1 matching 10 bases. The CDR3 sequence is 15 residues long. Germline V lookup: CDR1 SGHAT, CDR2 FQDESV (reference sequence). Germline trimming cut 5 bases from V and 4 bases from J; bases unmatched to any gene: 6. CDR3 in DNA: TGTGCCAGCAGCAACCGGGACAGGGGTCCAGATACGCAGTATTTT. It encodes CASSNRDRGPDTQYF.

This clone was seen more than once but under ten times. The CDR3 nucleotides are TGTGCCAGCAGCCAACGGACTAGCGGGAGTTATGAGCAGTTCTTC. This sequence encodes CASSQRTSGSYEQFF. The chain recombines TRBV5-4 with TRBJ2-1, with 13 bases that match TRBD2. Trimming at V came to 4 bases and at J to 8 bases, leaving 6 bases not matched to a gene. The CDR3 runs 15 residues. Germline V gene lookup returns CDR1 SGHNT and CDR2 YYREEE (reference sequence).

This chain uses TRBV6-1 with TRBJ2-3, with 8 bases aligning to TRBD1. This CDR3 spans 13 amino acids. Per germline, CDR1 MNHNS and CDR2 SASEGT. The J segment lost 4 bases and the V segment lost 7 bases, leaving 4 bases of the junction unmatched. Here the CDR3 reads CASTRQGSDTQYF. CDR3 nucleotides: TGTGCCAGCACCCGACAGGGGTCAGATACGCAGTATTTT.

This chain joins TRBV28 and TRBJ1-4; no firm D call. The CDR3 covers 14 residues. The V gene's germline CDR1 is MDHEN and CDR2 SYDVKM. Trimming removed 5 bases at V and 7 bases at J, with 14 bases between. In DNA, the CDR3 is TGTGCCAGCAGTCTAACACCTAGAGTTGAAAAACTGTTTTTT. Its protein product is CASSLTPRVEKLFF.

This chain links TRBV2 with TRBJ2-1; no definite D call. Looked up from germline, CDR1 is SNHLY and CDR2 is FYNNEI. The length of the CDR3 is 12 residues. Trimming cost V 4 bases and J 13 bases, with 14 bases left between them. CDR3 DNA: TGTGCCAGCAGTGTAGTCGAGGTTCCCCAGTTCTTC. This sequence encodes CASSVVEVPQFF.

The genes are TRBV6-1 and TRBJ2-2; 8 bases line up with TRBD2. CDR1 is MNHNS and CDR2 is SASEGT in the germline V gene. There are 15 residues in the CDR3. The V segment lost 0 bases and the J segment 6 bases; nucleotides outside the gene matches: 3. The CDR3 DNA is TGTGCCAGCAGTGAAGCAGCGGGGGCCTCCGGGGAGCTGTTTTTT. This encodes CASSEAAGASGELFF.

The gene calls are TRBV2 and TRBJ2-7; 7 bases are a match to TRBD1. With 4 bases clipped from V and 1 base from J, the junction kept 4 bases outside the gene matches. Germline CDR1 and CDR2: SNHLY and FYNNEI. The CDR3 runs to 14 residues. CDR3 sequence reads: CASSAGTVSYEQYF. In nucleotides, the CDR3 is TGTGCCAGCAGTGCGGGGACAGTTTCCTACGAGCAGTACTTC. The whole variable domain, remainder taken from reference TRBV2 and TRBJ2-7, is EPEVTQTPSHQVTQMGQEVILRCVPISNHLYFYWYRQILGQKVEFLVSFYNNEISEKSEIFDDQFSVERPDGSNFTLKIRSTKLEDSAMYFCASSAGTVSYEQYFGPGTRLTVT.